The sequence of this T cell receptor (beta chain) was determined in a study of memory CD4+ T cells and cytomegalovirus serostatus. Repertoires were generated with immunoSEQ multiplex PCR, while TCRdb's copy carries only in-frame clones and drops some. Of under 55,000 clones listed, roughly four fifths are singletons. Study-level findings and limits: Each of roughly 65 CMV-associated TCRbeta sequences occurred in one to five individuals. The CMV-associated TCR signature appears largely within the CD4+ memory repertoire.

In regard to this clone: Its target is unknown.

Single viable CD3+CD4+CD8-CD45RO+ cells were sorted as the memory CD4+ T cells. This CDR3 spans 15 amino acids. V was trimmed by 4 bases and J by 0 bases, leaving 13 bases between them. Looked up from germline, CDR1 is SQVTM and CDR2 is ANQGSEA. The origin of this receptor is an adult in good health and CMV-seronegative. Material for sequencing was memory CD4+ T cells from blood. V and J are TRBV29-1 and TRBJ1-3; D gene unclear. CDR3 sequence: CSVVSPVDSGNTIYF. As DNA, the CDR3 is TGCAGCGTTGTGTCCCCCGTCGACTCTGGAAACACCATATATTTT.